Presented here are 18 T cell receptor beta chains from one specimen sequenced in a study of blood T cells in healthy people across ages. With a J-beta primer mix and a sample-barcoded 5' primer, a second PCR ran about 7 to 11 cycles. Each CDR3 protein gets one entry after TCRdb re-called the 5' RACE reads with MiXCR. This sample has approximately 780,000 distinct CDR3 sequences, with about 26% found just once. Separately, the same data were catalogued under a study of T cells of mothers and their children.

Sequencing used blood. Every receptor here comes from a boy younger than 18 in good health.

The V gene is TRBV7-9, the J gene TRBJ2-5, with D maybe TRBD1 (6 bases). The J call may be in error: the DNA end matches TRBJ2-7 better. CDR3 length: 16 residues. Germline CDR1 is SEHNR and CDR2 is FQNEAQ (reference sequence). Written as DNA, the CDR3 is TGTGCCAGCAGCTTATGGGGTAACAGGGACTCCTACGAGCAGTACTTC. It yields the protein CASSLWGNRDSYEQYF.

This clonotype came up a few times. The CDR3 end shows no conserved phenylalanine or tryptophan, and so a read error is likely. V gene TRBV6-2 or TRBV6-3 combines with J gene TRBJ1-2; 9 bases are a match to TRBD1. V trimming: 4 bases; J trimming: 7 bases; junction bases outside the gene matches: 10. CDR1 is MNHEY, CDR2 SVGEGT, per germline. The CDR3 totals 15 residues. The chain's CDR3 is CASSSPGQGRSGYTL. Here the CDR3 DNA reads TGTGCCAGCAGTTCCCCGGGACAGGGAAGGAGTGGCTACACCCTC.

The chain employs TRBV12-3 or TRBV12-4 and TRBJ2-7, with 13 bases aligning to TRBD2. The CDR3 is 15 residues long. The junction had 6 bases not matched to a gene; V was cut back by 6 bases and J by 4 bases. The CDR3 region has the DNA TGTGCCAGCAGCACCACTAGCGGGGGGGTTTACGAGCAGTACTTC. It encodes CASSTTSGGVYEQYF.

In this sample, this clonotype turned up a few times. V gene TRBV7-2 combines with J gene TRBJ2-3, with a possible D match to TRBD2 (5 bases). Looked up from germline, CDR1 is SGHTA and CDR2 is FQGNSA. The CDR3 spans 16 residues. The V end was cut by 5 bases, the J end by 0 bases, with 15 bases between. The CDR3 nucleotides read TGTGCCAGCAGCCCCGCTCTACTAGTTAGCACAGATACGCAGTATTTT. Amino acids: CASSPALLVSTDTQYF.

The table lists this clonotype with a few counts. The conserved final phenylalanine or tryptophan is absent from the CDR3, which likely points to a read error. The limits of the CDR3 on the DNA are not certain, so only TCRdb's listed CDR3 is given. This sequence joins TRBV4-2 and TRBJ2-5; TRBD1 is the table's D call, not checked against the DNA. The CDR3 totals 12 residues, both ends included. CDR1 and CDR2 (germline): LGHNA, YNFKEQ. This CDR3 reads CASSQKVDFLSI.

The table lists this clonotype with a few counts. The CDR3 DNA reads TGTGCCAGCAGCCAACAGGGGCGCGGGGAGCTGTTTTTT. Protein product: CASSQQGRGELFF. V usage is TRBV7-3 and J usage is TRBJ2-2; TRBD1 agrees at 7 bases. The V and J ends lost 5 bases and 7 bases, in that order; junction bases with no gene match: 4. The V gene's germline CDR1 is SGHTA and CDR2 FQGTGA. The CDR3 contains 13 residues.

This clonotype came up a few times. A much more abundant neighbour one base away suggests this may be a read error. The chain links TRBV9 to TRBJ2-4; 7 nucleotides align to TRBD1. Germline V gene sequence: CDR1 SGDLS, CDR2 YYNGEE. The CDR3 runs 14 residues. The CDR3 protein is CAGSVGQDRTLQYF. As DNA, the CDR3 is TGTGCCGGCAGCGTAGGACAGGACAGGACGCTGCAGTACTTC. Variable domain in full (rest from reference TRBV9 and TRBJ2-4): DSGVTQTPKHLITATGQRVTLRCSPRSGDLSVYWYQQSLDQGLQFLIQYYNGEERAKGNILERFSAQQFPDLHSELNLSSLELGDSALYFCAGSVGQDRTLQYFGAGTRLSVL.

The chain uses TRBV30 and TRBJ1-2; 7 bases fit TRBD1. There are 14 residues in the CDR3. In germline, CDR1 is GTSNPN, CDR2 SVGIG (reference sequence). V lost 5 bases and J lost 4; bases outside the gene matches: 10. The DNA for the CDR3 is TGTGCCTGGGTGCCCCGGACAGGCGGCTATGGCTACACCTTC. Encoded protein: CAWVPRTGGYGYTF.

The chain is built from TRBV29-1 and TRBJ2-7, with 8 nucleotides matching TRBD2. The last part of the DNA fits TRBJ2-1 better; the J call may be wrong. The CDR3 spans 15 residues. Germline CDR1 and CDR2: SQVTM and ANQGSEA. In DNA, the CDR3 is TGCAGCGTTGCCGCGCGGGAGGCCGTTTACAATGAGCAGTTCTTC. It specifies CSVAAREAVYNEQFF.

The gene calls are TRBV7-4 and TRBJ1-5; no clear D gene. The germline CDR1 and CDR2 sequences are SGHVT and SQSDAQ. The CDR3 loop spans 16 amino acids. V was pared by 2 bases and J by 4 bases, with 15 bases between. The CDR3 sequence: CASSLWPFGDNQPQHF. The CDR3 bases are TGTGCCAGCAGCTTATGGCCCTTTGGGGATAATCAGCCCCAGCATTTT.

The chain is built from TRBV5-1 and TRBJ1-6; TRBD1 is a possible D gene (5 bases). V lost 0 bases to trimming and J lost 1 base, with 14 bases between them. The CDR3 totals 18 residues. Per germline, CDR1 SGHRS and CDR2 YFSETQ. The DNA for the CDR3 is TGCGCCAGCAGCTTGGAGCAGGGCCAGAATTCCTATAATTCACCCCTCCACTTT. This gives the protein CASSLEQGQNSYNSPLHF.

V usage is TRBV12-3 or TRBV12-4 and J usage is TRBJ2-3; a weak D match, TRBD2 (5 bases). The CDR3 has 13 amino acids. The ends were cut back, 8 bases at V and 4 bases at J, with 13 bases in the middle. CDR3 sequence (DNA): TGTGCCAGCGGTGAACTAGAAGCAGATACGCAGTATTTT. It is translated as CASGELEADTQYF.

This clonotype has a handful of counts. The gene calls are TRBV27 and TRBJ1-4, with D maybe TRBD1 (5 bases). Germline values: CDR1 MNHEY, CDR2 SMNVEV (reference sequence). The CDR3 is made up of 14 amino acids. Trimming took 5 bases from V and 0 from J, leaving 7 bases between them. The DNA of the CDR3 is TGTGCCAGCAGTGGAGGGGCAACTAATGAAAAACTGTTTTTT. Its protein product is CASSGGATNEKLFF.

This clonotype was picked up a small number of times. Relative to the germline gene, one junction end is altered; a read error may explain this. This chain uses TRBV28 with TRBJ2-5; 7 bases are shared with TRBD1. This CDR3 contains 12 residues. CDR1 is MDHEN, CDR2 SYDVKM, per germline. CDR3 residues: CASSDRAETQCF. The CDR3 DNA reads as TGTGCCAGCAGTGACAGGGCAGAGACCCAGTGCTTC.

A few counts support this clonotype. V is TRBV5-1 and J is TRBJ2-5; possible D gene TRBD1, 7 bases. Germline CDR1 and CDR2: SGHRS and YFSETQ. CDR3 length equals 17 residues. V was clipped by 4 bases and J by 5 bases, with 24 bases between them. This chain's CDR3 is CASSQGGSGFLGETQYF. CDR3 DNA sequence: TGCGCCAGCAGCCAGGGGGGTTCAGGGTTTCTCGGCGAGACCCAGTACTTC. Based on the CDR3 plus reference TRBV5-1 and TRBJ2-5, the full variable domain is KAGVTQTPRYLIKTRGQQVTLSCSPISGHRSVSWYQQTPGQGLQFLFEYFSETQRNKGNFPGRFSGRQFSNSRSEMNVSTLELGDSALYLCASSQGGSGFLGETQYFGPGTRLLVL.

Here the CDR3 reads CASSARLAGGYEQYF. For the CDR3, the DNA is TGTGCCAGCAGCGCCCGACTAGCGGGGGGCTACGAGCAGTACTTC. The chain employs TRBV11-2 and TRBJ2-7, with TRBD2 matching over 13 bases. The CDR3 runs 15 residues. The V gene's germline CDR1 is SGHAT and CDR2 FQNNGV. The V and J ends lost 5 bases and 3 bases, in that order; junction bases with no gene match: 4.

This clonotype appeared a few times. The rearrangement links TRBV11-2 to TRBJ2-5, with unresolved D. There are 15 residues in the CDR3. CDR1 SGHAT and CDR2 FQNNGV come from the germline V gene. Trimming removed 1 base at V and 2 bases at J, with 11 bases between. The CDR3 region is CASSLGRRSQETQYF. As DNA, the CDR3 is TGTGCCAGCAGCTTAGGCCGGCGGTCTCAAGAGACCCAGTACTTC.

DNA for the CDR3: TGCAGCGTTGAAGCCACGGGGGGGGAGACCCAGTACTTC. Translating gives CSVEATGGETQYF. The gene calls are TRBV29-1 and TRBJ2-5; 8 nucleotides match TRBD2. J lost 5 bases, V lost 1 base, and 3 bases had no gene match. The CDR3 is made up of 13 amino acids. Germline assignment: CDR1 SQVTM and CDR2 ANQGSEA.